This T cell receptor (beta chain) was retrieved from a study of blood T cell repertoires in COVID-19. Across about two dozen US areas, participants ranged in age from 18 to 89 years. Germline lookup yields CDR1 SGHTA and CDR2 FQGNSA. With 5 bases removed from V and 3 bases from J, the gap between germline ends came to 8 bases. CDR3 size: 12 residues. In the authors' methods: Researchers report that nucleated cell counts were estimated from reference gene primer amplification. The method was immunoSEQ multiplex PCR; TCRdb's version includes in-frame clones alone and lacks a portion of them. The D gene and trimming were derived from the DNA, and the V and J assignments and clone size from that table. The sample shows 260,000 or so clones, 88% of them seen only once.

The source material was PBMCs or T cells enriched from blood (not recorded which). This clonotype was obtained from a woman aged 40 to 49 with acute COVID-19. V is TRBV7-2 and J is TRBJ2-7, with D hard to call. CDR3 in amino acids: CASSPIGYEQYF. CDR3 bases: TGTGCCAGCAGCCCGATCGGCTACGAGCAGTACTTC.